Sequencing of this TCR beta chain was carried out in a study of blood T cell repertoires in COVID-19. Clones were sequenced by immunoSEQ multiplex PCR, and TCRdb holds only the in-frame ones, with some missing. The sample yields about 330,000 clones, roughly 89% seen once. Germline lookup yields CDR1 SGHAT and CDR2 FQNNGV. The CDR3 is 14 amino acids. V dropped 1 base and J dropped 7 bases, with 13 bases sitting between them. This chain uses TRBV11-2 with TRBJ1-2; possibly TRBD1 for D (5 bases). This TCR derives from a young man with COVID-19, enrolled during active disease. Input material: peripheral blood. CDR3 sequence: CASSLGRDSGGYTF. CDR3 coding DNA: TGTGCCAGCAGCTTAGGCAGGGATTCGGGTGGCTACACCTTC.